One and the same sample provided the 29 T cell receptor beta chains below, sequenced in a study of graft-versus-host responses after intestinal transplantation. Here immunoSEQ multiplex PCR was the method, and the copy in TCRdb shows in-frame clones only, minus some. The table records around 120,000 clones, about 93% of them present only once. Their specific antigens are unknown. The specimen comprised unstimulated CD4+ T cells sorted from spleen or lymph node cells, sampled before intestinal transplant. The origin of the receptors is a human donor who received an intestinal transplant.

The rearrangement links TRBV13 to TRBJ2-2; the match to TRBD2 covers 7 bases. Trimming at V came to 6 bases and at J to 1 base, leaving 11 bases not matched to a gene. The germline V gene has CDR1 PRHDT and CDR2 FYEKMQ (reference sequence). CDR3 length equals 17 residues. The CDR3, as DNA: TGTGCCAGCAGAACTCCCGGGACTATCGGGAACACCGGGGAGCTGTTTTTT. This translates into CASRTPGTIGNTGELFF.

This chain connects TRBV14 to TRBJ2-2; possibly TRBD2 for D (6 bases). Germline assignment: CDR1 SGHDN and CDR2 FVKESK. V gave up 5 bases and J gave up 3 bases, with 16 bases separating them. The CDR3 sequence is 16 residues long. The CDR3 DNA is TGTGCCAGCAGCGTGGGTGCGGGGCGCCACACCGGGGAGCTGTTTTTT. The encoded protein is CASSVGAGRHTGELFF. Filled out from reference TRBV14 and TRBJ2-2, the complete variable domain reads EAGVTQFPSHSVIEKGQTVTLRCDPISGHDNLYWYRRVMGKEIKFLLHFVKESKQDESGMPNNRFLAERTGGTYSTLKVQPAELEDSGVYFCASSVGAGRHTGELFFGEGSRLTVL.

The chain recombines TRBV10-1 with TRBJ2-7; the D gene is possibly TRBD2 (6 bases). CDR1 is WNHNN and CDR2 is SYGVQD in the germline V gene (reference sequence). This CDR3 spans 15 amino acids. V was shortened by 3 bases and J by 5 bases, with 17 bases between the two germline ends. CDR3 region: CASSDGGESRDEQYF. Written as DNA, the CDR3 is TGCGCCAGCAGTGACGGGGGAGAGTCCAGGGACGAGCAGTACTTC.

The J gene is TRBJ2-6, the V gene TRBV19; maybe TRBD1 (5 bases). The ends were cut back, 2 bases at V and 0 bases at J, with 23 bases in the middle. The CDR3 is made up of 21 amino acids. Germline V gene data show CDR1 as LNHDA and CDR2 as SQIVND (reference sequence). As DNA, the CDR3 is TGTGCCAGTAGTATAAGGGAAAGGGGATTACCTTTTAGCTCTGGGGCCAACGTCCTGACTTTC. It specifies CASSIRERGLPFSSGANVLTF.

The chain uses TRBV29-1 and TRBJ1-2; 9 nucleotides match TRBD1. J was trimmed by 8 bases and V by 8 bases; bases with no gene match: 6. The CDR3 covers 11 residues. CDR1 is SQVTM and CDR2 is ANQGSEA in the germline V gene. The CDR3 DNA reads TGCAGCAGCCGGACAGGGGACGGCTACACCTTC. It is translated as CSSRTGDGYTF.

V is TRBV7-9 and J is TRBJ1-3; D call uncertain. Germline-derived CDR1 and CDR2 are SEHNR and FQNEAQ (reference sequence). The CDR3 spans 13 residues. Deletions cut 5 bases from V and 1 base from J, with 6 bases between. Here the CDR3 reads CASSRDSGNTIYF. CDR3 bases: TGTGCCAGCAGCCGCGATTCTGGAAACACCATATATTTT.

The chain is built from TRBV11-2 and TRBJ1-4; no reliable D call. This CDR3 comprises 17 residues. Germline V gene lookup returns CDR1 SGHAT and CDR2 FQNNGV. V shed 6 bases and J shed 0 bases, with 17 bases lying between them. Written as DNA, the CDR3 is TGTGCCAGCAGGGTGAGGGCAGATTTCACAACTAATGAAAAACTGTTTTTT. Translated, it gives CASRVRADFTTNEKLFF. Full variable domain (remainder filled in from reference TRBV11-2 and TRBJ1-4): EAGVAQSPRYKIIEKRQSVAFWCNPISGHATLYWYQQILGQGPKLLIQFQNNGVVDDSQLPKDRFSAERLKGVDSTLKIQPAKLEDSAVYLCASRVRADFTTNEKLFFGSGTQLSVL.

This clone was found a few times. CDR3 loop: CASSLVSDGTQYF. The CDR3 region has the DNA TGTGCCAGCAGTTTGGTATCGGACGGTACGCAGTATTTT. The chain uses TRBV28 and TRBJ2-3; unclear D gene. Trimming pared 3 bases from V and 8 bases from J, leaving 12 bases between. The CDR3 loop spans 13 amino acids. Per the germline V gene, CDR1 is MDHEN and CDR2 is SYDVKM.

The chain recombines TRBV5-1 with TRBJ1-5; 11 bases line up with TRBD1. The CDR3 runs to 14 residues. The germline CDR1 and CDR2 sequences are SGHRS and YFSETQ. Trimming removed 6 bases from V and 7 bases from J; junction bases left unmatched: 6. For the CDR3, the DNA is TGCGCCAGCACTCGGACAGGGGGCGGGCAGCCCCAGCATTTT. Translating gives CASTRTGGGQPQHF. The full variable domain, completed using reference TRBV5-1 and TRBJ1-5, is KAGVTQTPRYLIKTRGQQVTLSCSPISGHRSVSWYQQTPGQGLQFLFEYFSETQRNKGNFPGRFSGRQFSNSRSEMNVSTLELGDSALYLCASTRTGGGQPQHFGDGTRLSIL.

The chain uses TRBV2 and TRBJ2-3; 10 nucleotides agree with TRBD2. Germline CDR1 is SNHLY and CDR2 is FYNNEI. CDR3 length: 14 residues. The ends lost 8 bases at V and 6 bases at J; junction bases unmatched: 8. The CDR3 region has the DNA TGTGCCAGCCCCCGCAGCGGGAGGGGGGATACGCAGTATTTT. The encoded protein is CASPRSGRGDTQYF. Based on the CDR3 plus reference TRBV2 and TRBJ2-3, the full variable domain is EPEVTQTPSHQVTQMGQEVILRCVPISNHLYFYWYRQILGQKVEFLVSFYNNEISEKSEIFDDQFSVERPDGSNFTLKIRSTKLEDSAMYFCASPRSGRGDTQYFGPGTRLTVL.

This clone was seen a single time. The V and J genes are TRBV29-1 and TRBJ1-2, with unresolved D. The CDR3 covers 13 residues. The germline V gene has CDR1 SQVTM and CDR2 ANQGSEA. V was clipped by 4 bases and J by 8 bases, with 17 bases between them. Here the CDR3 DNA reads TGCAGCGTTGCCGGGAGAACAAAAGCCGGCTACACCTTC. Amino acids: CSVAGRTKAGYTF.

The chain carries TRBV28 and TRBJ1-2; possible D gene TRBD1, 5 bases. CDR3 length: 15 amino acids. The germline CDR1 and CDR2 sequences are MDHEN and SYDVKM. Trimming stripped 4 bases from V and 6 bases from J, with 18 bases between. CDR3 in amino acids: CASSYHPLTEDGYTF. CDR3 in DNA: TGTGCCAGCAGTTACCACCCCCTGACAGAAGATGGCTACACCTTC.

The chain links TRBV5-1 to TRBJ2-2, with 10 bases identical to TRBD2. This CDR3 region has 17 residues. V shed 4 bases, J shed 5 bases, and the junction held 11 bases outside the gene matches. Germline V gene sequence: CDR1 SGHRS, CDR2 YFSETQ. CDR3 protein: CASSPLGLAVLTGELFF. CDR3 DNA: TGCGCCAGCAGCCCGCTCGGACTAGCGGTCCTTACCGGGGAGCTGTTTTTT.

The J gene is TRBJ2-7, the V gene TRBV6-5, with TRBD1 identical over 9 bases. The germline V gene has CDR1 MNHEY and CDR2 SVGAGI. CDR3 length: 14 residues. After removal of 1 base from V and 5 bases from J, the junction contained 3 bases not matched to a gene. This chain's CDR3 is CASSYLDRGHEQYF. The CDR3 DNA sequence: TGTGCCAGCAGTTACTTGGACAGGGGCCACGAGCAGTACTTC.

The genes are TRBV2 and TRBJ1-4; 8 bases are shared with TRBD1. This CDR3 has 14 residues. The V and J ends lost 5 bases and 8 bases, in that order; junction bases with no gene match: 7. The germline V gene encodes CDR1 SNHLY and CDR2 FYNNEI. In nucleotides, the CDR3 is TGTGCCAGCAGTCCCAGGGGGCTTGGGGAAAAACTGTTTTTT. It yields the protein CASSPRGLGEKLFF.

This rearrangement joins TRBV23-1 to TRBJ1-4; D remains ambiguous. TRBV23-1 is placed among ORFs of uncertain function. There are 14 residues in the CDR3. V was pared by 4 bases and J by 5 bases, with 11 bases between. The CDR3 DNA is TGCGCCAGCAGTCCGTGGGGAACAAATGAAAAACTGTTTTTT. Its translation is CASSPWGTNEKLFF.

The CDR3 reads CARSYGHQLTYEQYF. The DNA of the CDR3 is TGTGCCAGAAGCTACGGACATCAACTCACCTACGAGCAGTACTTC. The rearrangement joins TRBV7-5 to TRBJ2-7; the table names TRBD1, a call not compared with the DNA. TRBV7-5 is a pseudogene locus. This CDR3 has 15 residues.

Remarks on this clone: At one end, the junction sequence differs from germline, possibly due to a read error. This CDR3 is CASSRGTGGVHF. In DNA form, the CDR3 reads TGTGCCAGCAGCCGAGGCACAGGGGGGGTACACTTC. The rearrangement uses TRBV7-9 and TRBJ2-5, with D possibly being TRBD1 (8 bases). The CDR3 is 12 residues long. The germline V gene has CDR1 SEHNR and CDR2 FQNEAQ (reference sequence).

The chain uses TRBV19 and TRBJ2-1, with D unresolved. V was cut by 3 bases and J by 6 bases, with 6 bases left in between. The germline CDR1 and CDR2 sequences are LNHDA and SQIVND (reference sequence). The CDR3 contains 12 residues. The CDR3 nucleotides read TGTGCCAGTAGTATGACCGGCAATGAGCAGTTCTTC. Protein product: CASSMTGNEQFF. The full variable domain, its missing parts supplied by reference TRBV19 and TRBJ2-1, is DGGITQSPKYLFRKEGQNVTLSCEQNLNHDAMYWYRQDPGQGLRLIYYSQIVNDFQKGDIAEGYSVSREKKESFPLTVTSAQKNPTAFYLCASSMTGNEQFFGPGTRLTVL.

This chain joins TRBV7-9 and TRBJ1-3; 8 bases are a match to TRBD1. Looked up from germline, CDR1 is SEHNR and CDR2 is FQNEAQ (reference sequence). Germline trimming cut 2 bases from V and 2 bases from J; bases unmatched to any gene: 5. This CDR3 comprises 16 residues. DNA of the CDR3: TGTGCCAGCAGCTTAAGAGTGACAGGGGCTGGAAACACCATATATTTT. It translates to CASSLRVTGAGNTIYF.

The CDR3 here is CASSDRETQYF. CDR3 bases: TGCGCCAGCAGTGACAGGGAGACCCAGTACTTC. The gene calls are TRBV10-1 and TRBJ2-5; no clear D. This CDR3 has 11 residues. Per germline, CDR1 WNHNN and CDR2 SYGVQD (reference sequence). Trimming shortened V by 3 bases and J by 5 bases, and 4 bases separated the two germline ends.

The chain uses TRBV6-5 and TRBJ1-1; D is unresolved. Germline lookup yields CDR1 MNHEY and CDR2 SVGAGI. V lost 2 bases and J 3 bases, leaving 7 bases between the germline ends. The CDR3 contains 13 residues. The CDR3 sequence: CASSYSAHTEAFF. As DNA, the CDR3 is TGTGCCAGCAGTTACAGTGCTCACACTGAAGCTTTCTTT.

This chain joins TRBV30 and TRBJ2-7; D is unclear. V was cut by 2 bases and J by 7 bases, with 15 bases left in between. The V gene's germline CDR1 is GTSNPN and CDR2 SVGIG (reference sequence). The CDR3 has 13 residues. CDR3 sequence: CAWSSRGLLEQYF. Here the CDR3 DNA reads TGTGCCTGGAGTAGTAGAGGCCTCTTGGAGCAGTACTTC.

The chain has TRBV2 and TRBJ2-3; TRBD2 aligns across 8 bases. V trimming: 4 bases; J trimming: 1 base; junction bases outside the gene matches: 4. The germline V gene encodes CDR1 SNHLY and CDR2 FYNNEI. CDR3 size: 15 residues. CDR3 nucleotide sequence: TGTGCCAGCAGTGTGGCACTAGCGGGCACAGATACGCAGTATTTT. Protein: CASSVALAGTDTQYF.

V and J are TRBV19 and TRBJ2-7, with 9 nucleotides matching TRBD2. The CDR3 runs 16 residues. V dropped 5 bases and J dropped 3; count of bases not matched to a gene: 11. The germline V gene has CDR1 LNHDA and CDR2 SQIVND (reference sequence). CDR3 loop: CASSSRRLAESYEQYF. The CDR3 bases are TGTGCCAGTAGTTCCCGTAGACTAGCGGAAAGCTACGAGCAGTACTTC.

Here the CDR3 DNA reads TGTGCCAGCAGCTTAGCGGGGACTAGCGGGTTGGTATACAATGAGCAGTTCTTC. This encodes CASSLAGTSGLVYNEQFF. The chain couples TRBV7-9 to TRBJ2-1; 12 bases align to TRBD2. CDR3 size: 18 residues. In germline, CDR1 is SEHNR, CDR2 FQNEAQ (reference sequence). V trimming: 0 bases; J trimming: 4 bases; junction bases outside the gene matches: 7.

The V gene is TRBV7-6, the J gene TRBJ2-3, with D tentatively TRBD1 (5 bases). The CDR3 loop spans 14 amino acids. CDR1 and CDR2 from the germline V gene are SGHVS and FNYEAQ. Trimming left V 5 bases short and J 8 bases short, with 17 bases between. CDR3 residues: CASSDRAQGTTQYF. CDR3 sequence (DNA): TGTGCCAGCAGCGATCGAGCTCAGGGAACTACGCAGTATTTT.

The chain has TRBV30 and TRBJ2-7; the match to TRBD2 covers 10 bases. With V trimmed by 0 bases and J by 6 bases, 5 bases remained unmatched. Per the germline V gene, CDR1 is GTSNPN and CDR2 is SVGIG (reference sequence). The CDR3 contains 14 residues. The CDR3 DNA reads TGTGCCTGGAGTGTAAACCTAGCGGGAGTCGAGCAGTACTTC. It encodes CAWSVNLAGVEQYF.

The chain couples TRBV12-5 to TRBJ2-1; D is unclear. Germline values: CDR1 LGHNT, CDR2 FRNRAP. V lost 3 bases and J 9 bases, leaving 9 bases between the germline ends. This CDR3 region has 12 residues. DNA of the CDR3: TGTGCTAGTGGTTTCGAGGTCGGTGAGCAGTTCTTC. This translates into CASGFEVGEQFF. Filled out from reference TRBV12-5 and TRBJ2-1, the complete variable domain reads DARVTQTPRHKVTEMGQEVTMRCQPILGHNTVFWYRQTMMQGLELLAYFRNRAPLDDSGMPKDRFSAEMPDATLATLKIQPSEPRDSAVYFCASGFEVGEQFFGPGTRLTVL.